These 4 T cell receptor beta chains share one sample of origin, sequenced in a study of shared clonotypes between healthy human individuals. The method was immunoSEQ multiplex PCR; TCRdb's version includes in-frame clones alone and lacks a portion of them. The data show about 2.4 million clones, roughly 92% seen once. Sequencing used naive CD4+ T cells sorted from blood. Stated subset: CD45RA+ positively selected. These receptors were taken from a man between 18 and 35 years old in good health.

V is TRBV28 and J is TRBJ1-2, with 9 bases aligning to TRBD1. Germline CDR1 reads MDHEN; CDR2 reads SYDVKM. J gave up 8 bases and V 7 bases, and 11 bases lay outside the gene matches. The CDR3 is 14 amino acids. The CDR3 DNA reads TGTGCCAGCATTCTCTCGGGGACAGGGAACGGCTACACCTTC. As protein: CASILSGTGNGYTF.

The CDR3 bases are TGTGCCAGCAGCTGGGGCCGGGACTCCTCCTACGAGCAGTACTTC. Translated: CASSWGRDSSYEQYF. This rearrangement joins TRBV5-4 to TRBJ2-7, with a tentative D call TRBD2 (6 bases). The germline CDR1 and CDR2 sequences are SGHNT and YYREEE (reference sequence). CDR3 length equals 15 residues. V lost 3 bases and J 0 bases, leaving 13 bases between the germline ends.

Note on this clone: The junction differs from germline at one of its ends, possibly a read error. The chain uses TRBV7-7 and TRBJ2-3; 13 bases are shared with TRBD2. CDR3 size: 15 residues. The germline V gene encodes CDR1 SSHAT and CDR2 FNYEAQ (reference sequence). CDR3 residues: CASSPGLAGSDTQYF. CDR3 nucleotides: TGTGCTAGCAGCCCGGGACTAGCGGGATCAGATACGCAGTATTTT.

This rearrangement joins TRBV10-3 to TRBJ2-1; D may correspond to TRBD1 or TRBD2 (5 bases each). In germline, CDR1 is ENHRY, CDR2 SYGVKD. The CDR3 consists of 14 residues. The V gene lost 4 bases and the J gene lost 6 bases, with 13 bases spanning the gap. CDR3 sequence (DNA): TGTGCCATCAGTGCCGGGACCACCAGCAATGAGCAGTTCTTC. Residues: CAISAGTTSNEQFF.